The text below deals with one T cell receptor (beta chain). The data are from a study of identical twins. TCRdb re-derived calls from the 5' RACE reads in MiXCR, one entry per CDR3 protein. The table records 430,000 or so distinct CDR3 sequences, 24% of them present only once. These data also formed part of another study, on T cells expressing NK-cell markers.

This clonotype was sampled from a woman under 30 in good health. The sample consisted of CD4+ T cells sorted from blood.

This chain's CDR3 is CSAAYTGGIGQPQHF. In DNA form, the CDR3 reads TGCAGCGCCGCATATACAGGGGGCATCGGTCAGCCCCAGCATTTT. V gene TRBV29-1 combines with J gene TRBJ1-5, with 9 bases lining up with TRBD1. The CDR3 has 15 residues. The ends lost 7 bases at V and 6 bases at J; junction bases unmatched: 13. The V gene's germline CDR1 is SQVTM and CDR2 ANQGSEA.